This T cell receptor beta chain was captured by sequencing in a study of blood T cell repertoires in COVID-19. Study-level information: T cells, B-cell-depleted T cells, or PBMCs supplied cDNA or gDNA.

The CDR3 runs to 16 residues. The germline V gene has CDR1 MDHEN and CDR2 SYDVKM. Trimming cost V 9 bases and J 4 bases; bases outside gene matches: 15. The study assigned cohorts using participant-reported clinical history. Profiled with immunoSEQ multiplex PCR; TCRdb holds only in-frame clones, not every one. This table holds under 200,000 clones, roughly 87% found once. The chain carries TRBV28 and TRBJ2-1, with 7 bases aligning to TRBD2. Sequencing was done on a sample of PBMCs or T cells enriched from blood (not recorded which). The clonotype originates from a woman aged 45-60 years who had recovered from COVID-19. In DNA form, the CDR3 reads TGTGCCAGTAAGAGCGGGACGACCTCAATTTACAATGAGCAGTTCTTC. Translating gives CASKSGTTSIYNEQFF.